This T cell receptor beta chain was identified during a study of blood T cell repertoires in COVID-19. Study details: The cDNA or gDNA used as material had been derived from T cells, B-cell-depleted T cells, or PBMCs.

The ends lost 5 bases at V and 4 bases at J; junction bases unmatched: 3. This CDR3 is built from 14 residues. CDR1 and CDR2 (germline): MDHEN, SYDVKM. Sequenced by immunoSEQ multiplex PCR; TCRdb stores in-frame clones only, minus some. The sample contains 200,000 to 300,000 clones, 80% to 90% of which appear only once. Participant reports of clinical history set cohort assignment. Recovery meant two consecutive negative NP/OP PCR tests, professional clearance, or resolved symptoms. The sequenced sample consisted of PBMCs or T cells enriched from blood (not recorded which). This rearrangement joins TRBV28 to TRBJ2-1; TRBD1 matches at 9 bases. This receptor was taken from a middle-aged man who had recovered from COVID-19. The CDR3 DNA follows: TGTGCCAGCAGTCCGGGACAGGGTTACAATGAGCAGTTCTTC. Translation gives CASSPGQGYNEQFF. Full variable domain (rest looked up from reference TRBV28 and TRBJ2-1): DVKVTQSSRYLVKRTGEKVFLECVQDMDHENMFWYRQDPGLGLRLIYFSYDVKMKEKGDIPEGYSVSREKKERFSLILESASTNQTSMYLCASSPGQGYNEQFFGPGTRLTVL.